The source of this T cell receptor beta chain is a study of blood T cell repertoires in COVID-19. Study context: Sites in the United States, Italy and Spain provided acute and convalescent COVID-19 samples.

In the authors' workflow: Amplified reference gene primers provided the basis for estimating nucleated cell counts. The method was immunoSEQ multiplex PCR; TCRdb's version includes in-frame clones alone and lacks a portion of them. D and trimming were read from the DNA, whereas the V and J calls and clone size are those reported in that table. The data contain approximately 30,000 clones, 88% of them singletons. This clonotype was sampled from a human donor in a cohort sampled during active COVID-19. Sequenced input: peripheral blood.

The CDR3, as DNA: TGTGCCAGCAGCTCGAACAGGGCTCAAGAGACCCAGTACTTC. This encodes CASSSNRAQETQYF. The gene calls are TRBV3-1 (or the pseudogene TRBV3-2) and TRBJ2-5; D is perhaps TRBD1 (6 bases). CDR3 length: 14 amino acids. Between the trimmed V and J ends, which lost 5 bases and 2 bases, there was a span of 12 bases. Germline CDR1 reads LGHDT; CDR2 reads YNNKEL (reference sequence).